This T cell receptor (beta chain) was sequenced for a study of shared clonotypes between healthy human individuals. Study-wide findings and caveats: In general, naive subsets displayed greater estimated richness than memory subsets did.

Naive CD8 cells comprised CD45RO-negative, CCR7-positively selected cells, excluding terminally differentiated effector memory CD45RA+ cells. The sample holds one count of this clone. Its antigen is unidentified. The V gene's germline CDR1 is SGDLS and CDR2 YYNGEE. The CDR3 covers 13 residues. V lost 4 bases, J lost 7 bases, and 14 bases lay in between. Deep-level settings were used for running the assay. Sorted-subset replicate PCR reactions contained around 220 ng DNA, corresponding to some 29,000 T cell genomes. Assay: immunoSEQ multiplex PCR; the TCRdb copy retains only in-frame clones and omits some. Of about 580,000 clones in the sample, roughly 98% were seen once.

The chain uses TRBV9 and TRBJ1-2; no clear D gene. Specimen: naive CD8+ T cells sorted from blood. This clonotype was obtained from a man between 25 and 39 years old in good health. CDR3: CASSPGGLGGYTF. The DNA of the CDR3 is TGTGCCAGCAGCCCTGGCGGGCTTGGTGGCTACACCTTC. Full variable domain (remainder filled in from reference TRBV9 and TRBJ1-2): DSGVTQTPKHLITATGQRVTLRCSPRSGDLSVYWYQQSLDQGLQFLIQYYNGEERAKGNILERFSAQQFPDLHSELNLSSLELGDSALYFCASSPGGLGGYTFGSGTRLTVV.